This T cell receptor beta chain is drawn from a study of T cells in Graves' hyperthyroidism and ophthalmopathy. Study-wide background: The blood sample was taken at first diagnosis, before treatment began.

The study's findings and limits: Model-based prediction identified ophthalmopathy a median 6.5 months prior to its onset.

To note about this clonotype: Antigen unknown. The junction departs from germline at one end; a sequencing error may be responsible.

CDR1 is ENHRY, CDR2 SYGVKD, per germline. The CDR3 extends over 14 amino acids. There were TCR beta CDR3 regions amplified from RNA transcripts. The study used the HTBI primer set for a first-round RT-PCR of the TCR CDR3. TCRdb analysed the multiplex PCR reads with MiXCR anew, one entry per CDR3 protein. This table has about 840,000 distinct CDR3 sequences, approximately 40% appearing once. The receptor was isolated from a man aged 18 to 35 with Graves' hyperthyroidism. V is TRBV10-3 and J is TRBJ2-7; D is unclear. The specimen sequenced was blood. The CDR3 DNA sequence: TGTGCCAGCAGTGAGGTAGCTTACTCCTACGAGCAGTACTTC. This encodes CASSEVAYSYEQYF.